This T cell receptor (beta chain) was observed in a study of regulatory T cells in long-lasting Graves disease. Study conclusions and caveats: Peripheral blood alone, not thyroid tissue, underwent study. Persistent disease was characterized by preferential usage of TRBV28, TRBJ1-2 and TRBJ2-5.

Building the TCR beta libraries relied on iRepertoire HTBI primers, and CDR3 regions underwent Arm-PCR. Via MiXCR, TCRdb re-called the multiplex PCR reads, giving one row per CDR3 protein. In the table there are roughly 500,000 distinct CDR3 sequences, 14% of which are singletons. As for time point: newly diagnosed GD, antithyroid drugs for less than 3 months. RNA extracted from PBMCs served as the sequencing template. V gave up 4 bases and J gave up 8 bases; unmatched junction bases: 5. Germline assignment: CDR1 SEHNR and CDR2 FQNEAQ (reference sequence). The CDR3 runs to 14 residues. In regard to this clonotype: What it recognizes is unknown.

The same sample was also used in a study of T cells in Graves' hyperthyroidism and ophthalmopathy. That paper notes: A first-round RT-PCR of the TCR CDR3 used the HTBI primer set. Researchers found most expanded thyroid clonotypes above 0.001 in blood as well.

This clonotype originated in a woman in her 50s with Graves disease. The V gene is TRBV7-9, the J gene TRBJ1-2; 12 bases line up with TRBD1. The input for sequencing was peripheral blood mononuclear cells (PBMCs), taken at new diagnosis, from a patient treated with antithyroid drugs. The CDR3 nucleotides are TGTGCCAGCAGCTGGGGACAGGGGGCCCAGGGCTACACCTTC. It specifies CASSWGQGAQGYTF. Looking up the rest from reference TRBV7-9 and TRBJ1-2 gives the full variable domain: DTGVSQNPRHKITKRGQNVTFRCDPISEHNRLYWYRQTLGQGPEFLTYFQNEAQLEKSRLLSDRFSAERPKGSFSTLEIQRTEQGDSAMYLCASSWGQGAQGYTFGSGTRLTVV.